The T cell receptor (beta chain) described here comes from a study of blood T cells in healthy people across ages. Through a sample-barcoded 5' primer and a J-beta primer mix, a second PCR was run for about 7 to 12 cycles. TCRdb re-called the 5' RACE reads with MiXCR, one entry per CDR3 protein. The sample gives over 600,000 distinct CDR3 sequences, approximately 53% of which show up once; roughly 24% is in the top ten. CDR1 is SGHDN, CDR2 FVKESK, per germline. CDR3 size: 15 residues. Trimming cost V 0 bases and J 4 bases, with 12 bases left between them. Sequenced material: blood. The V and J genes are TRBV14 and TRBJ1-2; D is unclear. The source is a middle-aged man in good health. CDR3 amino acids: CASSQDSDGIYGYTF. The DNA for the CDR3 is TGTGCCAGCAGCCAAGACTCGGACGGAATCTATGGCTACACCTTC.